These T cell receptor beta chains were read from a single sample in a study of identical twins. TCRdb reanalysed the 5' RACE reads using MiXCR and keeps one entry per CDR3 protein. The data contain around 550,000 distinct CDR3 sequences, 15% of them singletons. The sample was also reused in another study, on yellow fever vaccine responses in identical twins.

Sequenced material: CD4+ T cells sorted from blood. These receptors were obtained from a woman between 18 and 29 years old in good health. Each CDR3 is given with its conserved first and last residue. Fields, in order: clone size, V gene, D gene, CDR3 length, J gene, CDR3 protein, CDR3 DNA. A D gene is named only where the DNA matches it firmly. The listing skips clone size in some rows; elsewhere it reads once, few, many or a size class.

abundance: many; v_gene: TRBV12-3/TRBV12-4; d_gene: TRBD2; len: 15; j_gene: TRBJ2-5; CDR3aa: CASSWLAGEGETQYF; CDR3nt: TGTGCCAGCAGTTGGCTAGCGGGAGAAGGAGAGACCCAGTACTTC
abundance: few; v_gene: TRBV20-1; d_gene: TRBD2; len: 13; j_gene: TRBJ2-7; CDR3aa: CSAGGTSLYEQYF; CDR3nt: TGCAGTGCTGGCGGGACTAGCCTCTACGAGCAGTACTTC
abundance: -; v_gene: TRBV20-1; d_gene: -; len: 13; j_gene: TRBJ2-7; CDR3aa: CSARDNLDYEQYF; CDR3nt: TGCAGTGCTAGAGATAACCTTGACTACGAGCAGTACTTC
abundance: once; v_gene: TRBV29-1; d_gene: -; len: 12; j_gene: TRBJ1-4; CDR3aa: CSVEDLGGAVFF; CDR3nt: TGCAGCGTTGAAGATCTAGGGGGAGCGGTGTTTTTT
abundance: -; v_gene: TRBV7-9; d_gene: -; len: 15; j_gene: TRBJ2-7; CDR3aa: CASSLITGEFGEQYF; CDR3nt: TGTGCCAGCAGCCTAATTACCGGAGAGTTCGGCGAGCAGTACTTC
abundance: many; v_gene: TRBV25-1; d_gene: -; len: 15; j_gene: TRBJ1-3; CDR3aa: CASRAQGLREDTIYF; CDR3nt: TGTGCCAGCAGAGCACAGGGCCTAAGGGAGGACACCATATATTTT
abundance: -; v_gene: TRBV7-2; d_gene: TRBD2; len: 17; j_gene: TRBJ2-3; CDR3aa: CASTPRVGGGALDTQYF; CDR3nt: TGTGCCAGTACCCCCCGGGTGGGCGGGGGGGCCCTAGATACGCAGTATTTT
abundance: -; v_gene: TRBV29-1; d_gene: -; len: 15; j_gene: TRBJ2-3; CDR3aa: CSVKMGGTVTDTQYF; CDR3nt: TGCAGCGTCAAGATGGGGGGAACAGTCACAGATACGCAGTATTTT
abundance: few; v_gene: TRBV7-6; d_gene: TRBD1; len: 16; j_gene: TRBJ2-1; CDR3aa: CASSLAGKGAGNEQFF; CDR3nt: TGTGCCAGCAGCTTAGCGGGAAAGGGGGCAGGCAATGAGCAGTTCTTC
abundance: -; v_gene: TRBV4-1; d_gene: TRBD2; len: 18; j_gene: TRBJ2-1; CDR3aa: CASSQDTGLAGGYNEQFF; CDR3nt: TGCGCCAGCAGCCAAGATACGGGGCTAGCGGGGGGGTACAATGAGCAGTTCTTC
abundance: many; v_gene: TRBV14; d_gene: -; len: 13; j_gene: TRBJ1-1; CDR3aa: CASSQDLSGKAFF; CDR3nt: TGTGCCAGCAGCCAAGATCTTTCTGGGAAGGCTTTCTTT
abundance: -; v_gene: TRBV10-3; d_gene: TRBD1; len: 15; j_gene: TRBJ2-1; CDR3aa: CAISESAGQGNEQFF; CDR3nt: TGTGCCATCAGTGAGAGCGCGGGACAGGGCAATGAGCAGTTCTTC
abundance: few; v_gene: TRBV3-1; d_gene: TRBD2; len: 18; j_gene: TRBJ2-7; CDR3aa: CASSQEKGLAGFSYEQYF; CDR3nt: TGTGCCAGCAGCCAAGAGAAGGGACTAGCGGGCTTCTCCTACGAGCAGTACTTC
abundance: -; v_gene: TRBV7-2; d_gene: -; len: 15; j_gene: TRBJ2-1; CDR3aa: CASRRLANAWNEQFF; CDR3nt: TGTGCCAGCAGGAGGCTAGCCAACGCGTGGAATGAGCAGTTCTTC
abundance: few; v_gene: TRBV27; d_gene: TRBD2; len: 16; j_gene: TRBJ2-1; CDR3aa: CASSFRLAGGPYEQFF; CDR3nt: TGTGCCAGCAGTTTCCGGTTAGCGGGAGGGCCGTATGAGCAGTTCTTC
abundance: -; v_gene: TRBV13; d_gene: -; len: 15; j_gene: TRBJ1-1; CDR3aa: CASSQRIAGGTEAFF; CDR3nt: TGTGCCAGCAGCCAAAGGATAGCTGGGGGCACTGAAGCTTTCTTT
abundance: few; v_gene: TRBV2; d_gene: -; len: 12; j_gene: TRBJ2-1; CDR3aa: CASSGPVVEQFF; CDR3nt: TGTGCCAGCAGCGGACCCGTGGTTGAGCAGTTCTTC
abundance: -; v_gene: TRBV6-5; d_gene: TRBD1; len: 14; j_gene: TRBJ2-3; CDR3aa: CASSYSRTGNTQYF; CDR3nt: TGTGCCAGCAGTTACAGCCGGACAGGGAACACGCAGTATTTT
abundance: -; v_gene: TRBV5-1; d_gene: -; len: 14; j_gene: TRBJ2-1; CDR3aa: CASSLDIPSNEQFF; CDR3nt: TGCGCCAGCAGCTTGGATATTCCTAGCAATGAGCAGTTCTTC
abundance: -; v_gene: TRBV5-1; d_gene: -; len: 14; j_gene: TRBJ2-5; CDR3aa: CASSSGDSQETQYF; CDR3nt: TGCGCCAGCAGCTCGGGGGACTCCCAAGAGACCCAGTACTTC
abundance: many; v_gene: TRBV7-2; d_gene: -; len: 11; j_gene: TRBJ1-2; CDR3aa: CASSTFIGYTF; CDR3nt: TGTGCCAGCAGCACCTTCATTGGCTACACCTTC
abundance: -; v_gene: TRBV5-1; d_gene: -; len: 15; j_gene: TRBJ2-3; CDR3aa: CASSSHPQYTDTQYF; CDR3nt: TGCGCCAGCAGCTCACACCCCCAGTACACAGATACGCAGTATTTT
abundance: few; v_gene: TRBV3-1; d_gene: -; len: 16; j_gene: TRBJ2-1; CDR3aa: CASSQVDGGPYNEQFF; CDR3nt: TGTGCCAGCAGCCAAGTAGACGGGGGGCCGTACAATGAGCAGTTCTTC
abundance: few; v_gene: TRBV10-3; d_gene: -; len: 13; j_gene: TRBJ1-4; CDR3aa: CAIADGPGEKLFF; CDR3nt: TGTGCCATCGCAGACGGTCCTGGGGAAAAACTGTTTTTT
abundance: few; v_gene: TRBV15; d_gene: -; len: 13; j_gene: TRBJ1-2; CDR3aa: CATSGPDNYGYTF; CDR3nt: TGTGCCACCAGTGGGCCAGATAACTATGGCTACACCTTC
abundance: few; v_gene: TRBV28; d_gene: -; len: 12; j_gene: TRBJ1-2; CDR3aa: CASSFSLYGYTF; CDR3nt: TGTGCCAGCAGTTTTTCACTCTATGGCTACACCTTC
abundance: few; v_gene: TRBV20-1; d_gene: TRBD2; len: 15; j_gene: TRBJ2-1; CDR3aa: CSARDGAGGSNEQFF; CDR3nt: TGCAGTGCTAGAGACGGAGCGGGAGGAAGTAATGAGCAGTTCTTC